The 26 T cell receptor beta chains presented below share a single source sample, sequenced in a study of somatic mutations in cytotoxic T cells in rheumatoid arthritis (dated by TCRdb to 2017 to 2019). Receptor libraries were prepared by the immunoSEQ multiplex PCR assay. Held by TCRdb, this immuneACCESS table contains in-frame sequences only and omits some clones. Under half of the omission traces to an unresolved V gene where checked; the cause of the rest is unknown. The sample has more than 9,000 clones on record, nearly 80% of them singletons. Of the sample, approximately 40% is held by the ten largest clones. Material: CD8+ T cells sorted from blood. These receptor sequences come from an adult with rheumatoid arthritis.

The rearrangement joins TRBV23-1 to TRBJ1-1, with D perhaps matching TRBD1 (5 bases). TRBV23-1 is sorted into the ORF group, with uncertain function. This CDR3 spans 12 amino acids. Trimming removed 3 bases at V and 11 bases at J, with 13 bases between. The CDR3 bases are TGCGCCAGCAGTCAGACGGGGGTAGAGGCTTTCTTT. Its protein is CASSQTGVEAFF.

The chain links TRBV28 to TRBJ2-1; no clear D gene. V was trimmed by 2 bases and J by 9 bases, leaving 8 bases between them. The CDR3 is 12 residues long. The germline V gene encodes CDR1 MDHEN and CDR2 SYDVKM. CDR3 sequence: CASSLMVGEQFF. The CDR3 DNA is TGTGCCAGCAGTTTAATGGTAGGTGAGCAGTTCTTC.

The rearrangement links TRBV19 to TRBJ1-1; D may be TRBD1 (5 bases). V lost 4 bases and J lost 3, with 27 bases in between. Germline loops: CDR1 LNHDA, CDR2 SQIVND (reference sequence). CDR3 length equals 19 residues. Here the CDR3 reads CASSTQEMGERDTDTEAFF. For the CDR3, the DNA is TGTGCCAGTAGTACCCAGGAGATGGGGGAACGAGATACGGACACTGAAGCTTTCTTT.

The chain combines TRBV6-1 with TRBJ2-2; tentative D call: TRBD1 (6 bases). CDR3 length: 14 amino acids. The V gene lost 0 bases and the J gene lost 8 bases, with 10 bases spanning the gap. Looked up from germline, CDR1 is MNHNS and CDR2 is SASEGT. CDR3: CASSEATGWGELFF. The CDR3 nucleotides read TGTGCCAGCAGTGAAGCGACAGGTTGGGGGGAGCTGTTTTTT.

This clone was recorded only once. The CDR3 DNA reads as TGTGCCAGCAGCCCCCTGACAGGGCTAGGGCAGTACTTC. Translated: CASSPLTGLGQYF. The chain recombines TRBV4-2 with TRBJ2-7; 7 nucleotides agree with TRBD1. With 4 bases clipped from V and 9 bases from J, the junction kept 9 bases outside the gene matches. The CDR3 totals 13 residues. Germline V CDR1 and CDR2: LGHNA, YNFKEQ.

The chain carries TRBV27 and TRBJ1-5; D call uncertain. Looked up from germline, CDR1 is MNHEY and CDR2 is SMNVEV (reference sequence). The V gene lost 6 bases and the J gene lost 2 bases, with 8 bases spanning the gap. The length of the CDR3 is 13 residues. CDR3 sequence reads: CASSLWGNQPQHF. CDR3 DNA sequence: TGTGCCAGCAGCCTGTGGGGCAATCAGCCCCAGCATTTT.

This clone was observed a handful of times. The chain recombines TRBV13 with TRBJ2-1; no definite D call. V was shortened by 5 bases and J by 4 bases, with 6 bases between the two germline ends. This CDR3 is 12 amino acids long. The germline CDR1 and CDR2 sequences are PRHDT and FYEKMQ (reference sequence). The CDR3 sequence is CASSPQYNEQFF. The CDR3 region has the DNA TGTGCCAGCAGCCCCCAGTACAATGAGCAGTTCTTC.

The V and J genes are TRBV27 and TRBJ2-5, with D maybe TRBD2 (6 bases). The CDR3 spans 15 residues. Deletions cut 2 bases from V and 5 bases from J, with 15 bases between. Germline values: CDR1 MNHEY, CDR2 SMNVEV (reference sequence). CDR3 region: CASSLKRVLRETQYF. CDR3 bases: TGTGCCAGCAGTTTAAAGCGGGTCCTGCGGGAGACCCAGTACTTC.

The V call is TRBV5-1, the J call TRBJ1-4; 7 nucleotides match TRBD1. From germline, CDR1 is SGHRS and CDR2 YFSETQ. CDR3 length: 16 amino acids. J lost 0 bases, V lost 3 bases, and 5 bases had no gene match. CDR3: CASSSGTVATNEKLFF. CDR3 nucleotide sequence: TGCGCCAGCAGCTCCGGGACAGTTGCAACTAATGAAAAACTGTTTTTT.

The gene calls are TRBV4-3 and TRBJ2-2; tentatively, D is TRBD1 (6 bases). CDR3 length: 18 residues. Germline-derived CDR1 and CDR2 are LGHNA and YSLEER. Trimming took off 1 base at V and 3 bases at J, with 18 bases between the two ends. The CDR3 loop is CASSQASDRLVDTGELFF. The CDR3 DNA reads TGCGCCAGCAGCCAAGCTTCCGACAGGCTGGTTGACACCGGGGAGCTGTTTTTT.

V usage is TRBV7-9 and J usage is TRBJ1-2, with D maybe TRBD1 (5 bases). Germline CDR1 and CDR2: SEHNR and FQNEAQ (reference sequence). V was pared by 5 bases and J by 4 bases, with 8 bases between. The CDR3 extends over 12 amino acids. DNA for the CDR3: TGTGCCAGCAGCCGGGGGGGCTATGGCTACACCTTC. Translated: CASSRGGYGYTF. The full variable domain, rest sourced from reference TRBV7-9 and TRBJ1-2, is DTGVSQNPRHKITKRGQNVTFRCDPISEHNRLYWYRQTLGQGPEFLTYFQNEAQLEKSRLLSDRFSAERPKGSFSTLEIQRTEQGDSAMYLCASSRGGYGYTFGSGTRLTVV.

This clone is categorized as medium-sized (0.01 to 0.1%). The chain couples TRBV7-9 to TRBJ2-7, with unresolved D. The V end lost 5 bases, the J end lost 9 bases, and 17 bases lay between the germline ends. The CDR3 spans 13 residues. Germline V gene data show CDR1 as SEHNR and CDR2 as FQNEAQ (reference sequence). The CDR3 loop is CASSHPQGWVQYF. DNA of the CDR3: TGTGCCAGCAGCCACCCTCAAGGCTGGGTGCAGTACTTC.

This clone has a handful of counts. The V and J genes are TRBV4-2 and TRBJ1-4; D unclear. The germline V and J ends were trimmed by 5 bases and 4 bases, with 8 bases remaining between them. The CDR3 runs 13 residues. Looked up from germline, CDR1 is LGHNA and CDR2 is YNFKEQ. This CDR3 reads CASSGVLNEKLFF. The CDR3 DNA is TGTGCCAGCAGCGGGGTTCTTAATGAAAAACTGTTTTTT.

J is TRBJ1-2 and V is TRBV5-1; 8 bases fit TRBD1. The germline V gene encodes CDR1 SGHRS and CDR2 YFSETQ. The V gene end was trimmed by 0 bases and the J gene end by 5 bases; junction bases not matched to a gene: 9. This CDR3 region has 16 residues. For the CDR3, the DNA is TGCGCCAGCAGCTTGGATAACCGGGACAGGATATATGGCTACACCTTC. Translated: CASSLDNRDRIYGYTF.

As for this clone: It may be a read error: a sequence one base away is much more abundant. This rearrangement joins TRBV9 to TRBJ2-5, with TRBD2 matching over 13 bases. The CDR3 is 16 amino acids. V lost 7 bases and J lost 5; bases outside the gene matches: 11. Looked up from germline, CDR1 is SGDLS and CDR2 is YYNGEE. As DNA, the CDR3 is TGTGCCAGCGGCGGAAGTCAGGGACTAGCGGGGGAGACCCAGTACTTC. This encodes CASGGSQGLAGETQYF.

J is TRBJ1-1 and V is TRBV10-2; D remains ambiguous. The CDR3 length is 13 residues. The germline CDR1 and CDR2 sequences are WSHSY and SAAADI. V shed 5 bases and J shed 1 base, with 8 bases lying between them. The CDR3 sequence is CASSQQENTEAFF. CDR3 sequence (DNA): TGCGCCAGCAGTCAGCAGGAGAACACTGAAGCTTTCTTT.

This clone has just a few counts. This chain links TRBV19 with TRBJ1-1, with 7 bases lining up with TRBD1. The CDR3 spans 13 residues. J gave up 5 bases and V 1 base, and 1 base lay outside the gene matches. CDR1 and CDR2 (germline): LNHDA, SQIVND (reference sequence). The CDR3 is CASSIGGQTEAFF. CDR3 DNA: TGTGCCAGTAGTATAGGGGGACAGACTGAAGCTTTCTTT.

The J gene is TRBJ2-7, the V gene TRBV12-5, with 9 bases fitting TRBD1. Germline values: CDR1 LGHNT, CDR2 FRNRAP. V was clipped by 5 bases and J by 0 bases; unmatched bases: 8. CDR3 size: 16 residues. For the CDR3, the DNA is TGTGCTAGTGGTCGGGACAGGGAAAAGCCCTCCTACGAGCAGTACTTC. It yields the protein CASGRDREKPSYEQYF.

The genes are TRBV19 and TRBJ1-5, with 7 bases fitting TRBD1. CDR3 length: 17 amino acids. V trimming: 5 bases; J trimming: 7 bases; junction bases outside the gene matches: 17. CDR1 and CDR2 (germline): LNHDA, SQIVND (reference sequence). The CDR3 DNA is TGTGCCAGTAGTCCGACCCTCTTCAACAGGGGAGGCCAGCCCCAGCATTTT. This gives the protein CASSPTLFNRGGQPQHF.

The count of this clone is one. The chain is built from TRBV27 and TRBJ2-1; a weak D match, TRBD2 (6 bases). Germline V gives CDR1 MNHEY, CDR2 SMNVEV (reference sequence). Trimming stripped 3 bases from V and 15 bases from J, with 15 bases between. The CDR3 covers 12 residues. CDR3 coding DNA: TGTGCCAGCAGTTTGGCGGGGCAGGGAAGGTTCTTC. It specifies CASSLAGQGRFF.

In its sample, this clone is medium-sized. J is TRBJ1-1 and V is TRBV6-1; D call uncertain. The CDR3 totals 14 residues. Germline lookup yields CDR1 MNHNS and CDR2 SASEGT. Trimming left V 1 base short and J 0 bases short, with 6 bases between. The CDR3 nucleotides are TGTGCCAGCAGTGAAGGCTTCATGAACACTGAAGCTTTCTTT. Its translation: CASSEGFMNTEAFF.

The sample holds one count of this clone. The CDR3 nucleotides read TGTGCCAGCAGTAAAAGGGAGGGGGCCTCCGAGCAGTACTTC. Encoded protein: CASSKREGASEQYF. The genes are TRBV28 and TRBJ2-7; D may be TRBD1 or TRBD2 (7 bases each). The V end lost 5 bases, the J end lost 6 bases, and 17 bases lay between the germline ends. Looked up from germline, CDR1 is MDHEN and CDR2 is SYDVKM. This CDR3 region has 14 residues.

The rearrangement joins TRBV27 to TRBJ2-3, with TRBD2 matching 8 bases. There are 15 residues in the CDR3. Germline V CDR1 and CDR2: MNHEY, SMNVEV (reference sequence). Trimming took 3 bases from V and 0 from J; bases not matched to a gene: 2. The CDR3 DNA reads TGTGCCAGCAGTTTGAAGCGGGGGAGCACAGATACGCAGTATTTT. Translation: CASSLKRGSTDTQYF.

This chain connects TRBV5-4 to TRBJ1-1; D uncertain. This CDR3 is 14 amino acids long. Germline lookup yields CDR1 SGHNT and CDR2 YYREEE (reference sequence). The V gene lost 0 bases and the J gene lost 5 bases, with 11 bases spanning the gap. The CDR3 sequence: CASSLEGSRTEAFF. As DNA, the CDR3 is TGTGCCAGCAGCTTGGAAGGGTCGAGAACTGAAGCTTTCTTT.

Judged by abundance, this clone is large. The rearrangement links TRBV7-2 to TRBJ1-2; 7 bases fit TRBD1. From germline, CDR1 is SGHTA and CDR2 FQGNSA. The V segment lost 4 bases and the J segment 7 bases; nucleotides outside the gene matches: 9. The length of the CDR3 is 14 residues. CDR3 sequence (DNA): TGTGCCAGCAGCTCCCCGGATCACAGGGGTGGCTACACCTTC. Translation: CASSSPDHRGGYTF.

This clone was seen once. The genes are TRBV28 and TRBJ1-2, with 9 bases fitting TRBD1. CDR1 is MDHEN and CDR2 is SYDVKM in the germline V gene. The CDR3 is made up of 15 amino acids. The J segment lost 8 bases and the V segment lost 7 bases, leaving 14 bases of the junction unmatched. CDR3 DNA: TGTGCCAGCAACCCGAGTGGGACAGGGAGGATGGGCTACACCTTC. This gives the protein CASNPSGTGRMGYTF.